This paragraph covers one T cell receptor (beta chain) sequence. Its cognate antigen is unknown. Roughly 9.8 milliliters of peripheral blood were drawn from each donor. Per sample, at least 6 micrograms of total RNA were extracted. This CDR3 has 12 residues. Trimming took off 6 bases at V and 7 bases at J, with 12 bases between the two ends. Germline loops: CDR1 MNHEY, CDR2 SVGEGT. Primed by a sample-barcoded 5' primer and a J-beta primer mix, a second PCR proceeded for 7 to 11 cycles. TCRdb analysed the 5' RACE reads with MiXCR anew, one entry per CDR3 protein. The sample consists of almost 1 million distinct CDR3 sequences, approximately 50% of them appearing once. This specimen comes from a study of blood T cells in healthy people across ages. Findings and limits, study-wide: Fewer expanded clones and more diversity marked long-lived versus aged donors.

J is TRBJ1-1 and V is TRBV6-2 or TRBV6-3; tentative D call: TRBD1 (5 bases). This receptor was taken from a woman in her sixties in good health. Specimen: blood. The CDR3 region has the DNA TGTGCCAGCAGCCCTGGACACCTTGAAGCTTTCTTT. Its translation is CASSPGHLEAFF.